This T cell receptor beta chain was captured by sequencing in a study of blood T cell repertoires in COVID-19. Study summary: Acute and convalescent COVID-19 specimens originated in the United States, Italy and Spain. PBMCs, B-cell-depleted T cells, or T cells provided the cDNA or gDNA that made up the material.

A single count supports this clone. In the authors' methods: Estimates of nucleated cell counts were drawn from the amplification of reference gene primers. Produced via immunoSEQ multiplex PCR; TCRdb's table is partial and in-frame only. V, J and clone size were drawn from that table, and D and trimming were deduced from the DNA. Altogether tens of thousands of clones are present, approximately 79% being singletons, with the ten largest covering approximately 16%. Germline trimming cut 5 bases from V and 5 bases from J; bases unmatched to any gene: 6. From germline, CDR1 is MNHEY and CDR2 SVGAGI. The CDR3 consists of 15 residues.

The receptor's source is a woman aged 80 or over with active or convalescent COVID-19. The sequencing sample was made of peripheral blood. The chain uses TRBV6-5 and TRBJ1-5, with TRBD1 matching 10 bases. The CDR3 nucleotides read TGTGCCAGCAGTCCGGGACAGGGGTACGATCAGCCCCAGCATTTT. This codes for CASSPGQGYDQPQHF.